This T cell receptor (beta chain) came from a study of T cell changes during pregnancy in multiple sclerosis. This CDR3 is 15 amino acids long. Trimming at V came to 0 bases and at J to 4 bases, leaving 4 bases not matched to a gene. Germline CDR1 and CDR2: SGHNT and YYREEE (reference sequence). Sequencing was performed with immunoSEQ multiplex PCR; in TCRdb, only in-frame clones are kept and a portion is missing. Found here are approximately 60,000 clones, around 90% of them singletons; the top ten hold 5.5% to 7%. The sample here was peripheral blood, taken in the third trimester of pregnancy. This TCR was recovered from a female donor in good health, enrolled as a control in a pregnancy study. The chain has TRBV5-4 and TRBJ1-5; 7 bases match TRBD1. This CDR3 reads CASSLDRGENQPQHF. The CDR3 DNA follows: TGTGCCAGCAGCTTGGACAGGGGCGAGAATCAGCCCCAGCATTTT.